Included here is one T cell receptor beta chain sequence, with context. Germline trimming cut 5 bases from V and 4 bases from J; bases unmatched to any gene: 6. The CDR3 spans 15 residues. Germline CDR1 reads SNHLY; CDR2 reads FYNNEI. Authors' processing steps: Amplified reference gene primers provided the basis for estimating nucleated cell counts. Clones were sequenced by immunoSEQ multiplex PCR, and TCRdb holds only the in-frame ones, with some missing. V, J and clone size are those of that table, while D and trimming were read from the DNA. The table includes more than 110,000 clones, 80% to 85% detected once. This sample was taken from a study of blood T cell repertoires in COVID-19. Study context: COVID-19 samples, acute and convalescent, were from the United States, Italy and Spain.

The chain recombines TRBV2 with TRBJ2-7; 12 bases agree with TRBD1. The TCR sequence derives from a human donor in a cohort sampled during active COVID-19. The sample taken for sequencing was peripheral blood. CDR3 region: CASSYGTGGGYEQYF. For the CDR3, the DNA is TGTGCCAGCAGTTATGGGACAGGGGGCGGGTACGAGCAGTACTTC. Combining the CDR3 with reference TRBV2 and TRBJ2-7 gives the whole variable domain EPEVTQTPSHQVTQMGQEVILRCVPISNHLYFYWYRQILGQKVEFLVSFYNNEISEKSEIFDDQFSVERPDGSNFTLKIRSTKLEDSAMYFCASSYGTGGGYEQYFGPGTRLTVT.